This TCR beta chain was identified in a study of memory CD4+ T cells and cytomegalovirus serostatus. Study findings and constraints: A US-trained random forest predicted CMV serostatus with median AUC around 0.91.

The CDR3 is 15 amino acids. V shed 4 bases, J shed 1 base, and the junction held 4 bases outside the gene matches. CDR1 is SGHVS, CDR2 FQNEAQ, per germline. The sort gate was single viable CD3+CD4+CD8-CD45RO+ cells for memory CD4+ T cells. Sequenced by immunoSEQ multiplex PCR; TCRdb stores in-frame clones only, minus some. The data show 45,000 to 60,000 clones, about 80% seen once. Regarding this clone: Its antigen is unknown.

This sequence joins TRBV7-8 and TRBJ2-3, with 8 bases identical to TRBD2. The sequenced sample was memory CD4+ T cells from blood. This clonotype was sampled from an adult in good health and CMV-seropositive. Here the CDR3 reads CASSSGLAGTDTQYF. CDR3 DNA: TGTGCCAGCAGCTCTGGACTAGCCGGCACAGATACGCAGTATTTT.